The sequence of this TCR beta chain was determined in a study of cytomegalovirus exposure and HLA in healthy donors. A remark on this clone: What it binds is not known.

Study-level points and caveats: In an earlier analysis, in some 540 donors, most V segments appeared productive either ~87% or ~30% of the time. Later analysis associated a missense DCLRE1C variant with TCR beta V- and J-gene trimming. Because they were indistinguishable, some V segments, including TRBV6-2 and TRBV6-3, were excluded. The Asian-associated ancestry cluster reportedly had fewer N-insertions than the roughly 720-donor mean in a later analysis.

Trimming at V came to 3 bases and at J to 2 bases, leaving 2 bases not matched to a gene. Germline V gives CDR1 KGHSH, CDR2 LQKENI. The CDR3 runs to 14 residues. With 60 Vbeta and 13 Jbeta primers, the PCR was carried out. Libraries were prepared by immunoSEQ multiplex PCR; TCRdb keeps only in-frame clonotypes and omits some of them. The profile shows some 90,000 clones, over 60% of them singletons. The sample was PBMCs. The origin of this receptor is a middle-aged man in good health and CMV-seronegative. The V call is TRBV18, the J call TRBJ1-1, with 8 bases that match TRBD1. The CDR3 DNA follows: TGTGCCAGCTCACCGCAGGGGGCCAACACTGAAGCTTTCTTT. Translating it yields CASSPQGANTEAFF.